This record looks at one T cell receptor beta chain sequence and its context. It lacks a known antigen. Qualities for individual bases were not recorded, and no much larger clone is one base off. This sample is drawn from a study of T cell responses to AZD1222 COVID-19 vaccine (dated by TCRdb to the early 2020s). A note on the overall study: A total of about 230 trial participants underwent TCR sequencing, of whom 207 received two doses of AZD1222 and some 25 received two doses of the MenACWY control vaccine. Trial participants were enrolled by age into 18-55, 56-69 and 70-plus year subgroups, with roughly 160, 29 and 62 TCR-sequenced participants respectively. Broader findings and caveats from the paper: Conclusions about previously exposed vaccinees are limited, since just six AZD1222 recipients were seropositive for SARS-CoV-2 at baseline. The 56-69-year group was small, and its depth increase did not reach significance, likely because of low power. Because no samples from the day 14 peak response were available, repertoires could be characterized only after the peak T cell response. After two AZD1222 doses, spike-specific TCR breadth and depth were significantly higher than at day 0 and than in MenACWY recipients. Vaccine-associated CD4 TCRs spanned the whole spike protein, with dominant responses in regions 160-218 and 743-854. Reportedly, almost half of the unique spike-specific TCRs recognized epitopes lying outside the regions that are mutated in the B.1.351 and B.1.1.7 variants. Participants were mostly white British and included more females than males, and it was suggested by the authors that clonal diversity may have been underestimated.

Sample time point, as interpreted from the label and publication: about 28 days (+/-7) after the second vaccine dose. AZD1222 recipients given second doses at about 4 weeks or at about 12 weeks were pooled, since spike-specific TCR depth and breadth were not found to differ between the two schedules. Vaccinee samples were obtained from the UK trials COV001 and COV002, which included a single-blind randomized controlled phase 2/3 trial of AZD1222 (ChAdOx1 nCoV-19) in healthy adults. For TCRbeta chain sequencing, PBMC samples were collected from trial participants at day 0 and at day 28 after the second dose. The CDR3 regions of human TCRbeta chains were analyzed by immunosequencing. In the original analysis: Repertoire TCRs were matched against a reference library of SARS-CoV-2-specific TCRs generated with the MIRA antigen-specificity platform. Breadth meant the fraction of unique TCRs that were SARS-CoV-2-associated, whereas depth meant the fraction of total T cells that were SARS-CoV-2-associated. Using the MIRA data, each spike-specific TCR was assigned both to the spike region to which the TCR was reactive and to a CD4 or CD8 class. Log10-transformed breadth and depth values were compared by one-way ANOVA with Sidak's multiple comparisons tests. This immuneACCESS table, as held by TCRdb, lists in-frame sequences with V and J called but not all clones. Of the missing ones, under half trace to an unresolved V gene in checked studies; the others have no known cause. From that table come the V and J calls and clone size; the DNA was used to work out D and trimming. The sample table records roughly 180,000 clones; roughly nine tenths of these occur just once. The biggest ten clones account for over 1.5% of the sample.

Between the V and J ends, shortened by 1 base and 7 bases respectively, the junction contains 4 bases. Taken from cysteine to phenylalanine, the CDR3 has 12 residues. Just the 36-base CDR3 DNA is kept, in frame starting at base 1. Reading the germline V gene gives CDR1 SNHLY and CDR2 FYNNEI. This material consisted of peripheral blood, taken 28 days after the second AZD1222 dose. The rearrangement combines TRBV2 with TRBJ1-4; the D gene lacks a confident call. The source is an adult who received the AZD1222 COVID-19 vaccine. The CDR3 region reads CASSEVREKLFF. The base sequence is TGTGCCAGCAGTGAAGTTCGTGAAAAACTGTTTTTT.